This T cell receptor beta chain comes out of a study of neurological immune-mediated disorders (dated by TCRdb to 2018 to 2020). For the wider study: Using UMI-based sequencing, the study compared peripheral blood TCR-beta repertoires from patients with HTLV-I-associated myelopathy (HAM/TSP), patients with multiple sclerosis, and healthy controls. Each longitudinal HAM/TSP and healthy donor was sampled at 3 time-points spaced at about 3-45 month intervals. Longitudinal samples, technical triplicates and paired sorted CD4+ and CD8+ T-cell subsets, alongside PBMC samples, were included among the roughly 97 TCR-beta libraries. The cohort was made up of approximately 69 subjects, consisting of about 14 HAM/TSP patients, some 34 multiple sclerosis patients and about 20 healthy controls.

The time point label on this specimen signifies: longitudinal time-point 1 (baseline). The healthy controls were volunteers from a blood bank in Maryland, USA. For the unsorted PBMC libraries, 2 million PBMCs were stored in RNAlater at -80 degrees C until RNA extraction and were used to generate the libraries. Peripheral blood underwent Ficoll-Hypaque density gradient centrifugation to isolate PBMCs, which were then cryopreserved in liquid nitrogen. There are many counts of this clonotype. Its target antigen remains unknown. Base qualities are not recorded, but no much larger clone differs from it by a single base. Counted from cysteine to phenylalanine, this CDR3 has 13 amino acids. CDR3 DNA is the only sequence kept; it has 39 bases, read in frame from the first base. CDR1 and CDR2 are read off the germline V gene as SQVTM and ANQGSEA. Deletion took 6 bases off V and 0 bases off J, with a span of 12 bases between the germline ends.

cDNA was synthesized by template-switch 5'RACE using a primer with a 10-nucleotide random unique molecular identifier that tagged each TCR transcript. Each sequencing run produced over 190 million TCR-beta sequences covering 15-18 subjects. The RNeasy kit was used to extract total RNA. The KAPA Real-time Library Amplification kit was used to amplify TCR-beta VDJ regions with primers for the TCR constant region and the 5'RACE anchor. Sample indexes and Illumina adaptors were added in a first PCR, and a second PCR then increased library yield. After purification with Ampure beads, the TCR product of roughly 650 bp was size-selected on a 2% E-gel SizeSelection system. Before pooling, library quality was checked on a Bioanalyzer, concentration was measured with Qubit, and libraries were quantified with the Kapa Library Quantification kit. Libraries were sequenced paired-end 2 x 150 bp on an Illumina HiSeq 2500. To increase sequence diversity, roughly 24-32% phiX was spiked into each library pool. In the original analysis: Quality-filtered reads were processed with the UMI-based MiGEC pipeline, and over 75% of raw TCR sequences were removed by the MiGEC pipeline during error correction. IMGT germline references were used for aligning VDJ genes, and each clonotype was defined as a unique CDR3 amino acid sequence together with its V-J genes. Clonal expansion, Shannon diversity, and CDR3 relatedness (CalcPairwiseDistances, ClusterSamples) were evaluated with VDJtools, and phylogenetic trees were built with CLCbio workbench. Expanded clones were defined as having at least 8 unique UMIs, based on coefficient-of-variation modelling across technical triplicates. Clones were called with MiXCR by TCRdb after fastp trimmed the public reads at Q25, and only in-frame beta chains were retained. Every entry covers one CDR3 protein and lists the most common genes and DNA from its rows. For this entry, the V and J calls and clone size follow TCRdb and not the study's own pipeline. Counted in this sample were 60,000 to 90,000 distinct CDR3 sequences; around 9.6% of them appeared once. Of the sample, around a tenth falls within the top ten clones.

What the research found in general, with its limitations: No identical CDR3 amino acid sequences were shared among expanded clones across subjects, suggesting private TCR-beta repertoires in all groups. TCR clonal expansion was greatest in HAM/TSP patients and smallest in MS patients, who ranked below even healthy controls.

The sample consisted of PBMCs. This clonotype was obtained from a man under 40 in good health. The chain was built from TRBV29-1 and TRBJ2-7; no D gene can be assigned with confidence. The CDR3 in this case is CSVTGPNSYEQYF. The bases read TGCAGCGTAACTGGACCTAACTCCTACGAGCAGTACTTC.